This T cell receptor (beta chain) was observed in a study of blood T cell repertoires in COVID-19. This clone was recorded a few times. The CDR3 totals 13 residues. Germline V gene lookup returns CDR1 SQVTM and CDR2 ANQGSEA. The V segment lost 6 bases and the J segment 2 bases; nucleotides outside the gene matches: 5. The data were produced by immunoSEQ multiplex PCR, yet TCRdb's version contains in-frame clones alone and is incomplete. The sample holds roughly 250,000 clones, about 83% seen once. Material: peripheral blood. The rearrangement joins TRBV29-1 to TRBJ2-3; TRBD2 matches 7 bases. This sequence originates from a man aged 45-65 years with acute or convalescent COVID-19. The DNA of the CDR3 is TGCAGCGTCGTGGGAGGGTTCACAGATACGCAGTATTTT. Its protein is CSVVGGFTDTQYF.